The following is a T cell receptor (beta chain) sequence with its context. No antigen is known for it. The sample comes from a study of beta chain features in type 1 diabetes. Per the germline V gene, CDR1 is GTSNPN and CDR2 is SVGIG (reference sequence). The V and J ends lost 1 base and 0 bases respectively, with 6 bases between them. CDR3 size: 13 residues. Since all of the isolated RNA was reverse transcribed, expressed TCRB transcripts were what got sequenced. The data were produced by immunoSEQ multiplex PCR, yet TCRdb's version contains in-frame clones alone and is incomplete. This table holds around 310,000 clones, roughly 13% found once. Study-wide points: Moderate but significant shortening of TCRB CDR3s was recorded in all four CD4+ subsets from Type 1 diabetes patients. Any HLA type influence on TCRB rearrangement was left unresolved here.

The source material was naive CD4+ T cells from blood. The receptor's source is a young woman with type 1 diabetes. The chain uses TRBV30 and TRBJ2-5; no reliable D call. The CDR3 DNA reads as TGTGCCTGGAGTGCCATGTACCAAGAGACCCAGTACTTC. Its translation: CAWSAMYQETQYF.